This TCR beta chain is from a study of T cell responses to AZD1222 COVID-19 vaccine. Study conclusions and caveats: Clonal diversity was possibly underestimated, and the donors were mostly white British, with more females. Nearly half of spike-specific TCRs reportedly target variant regions that are unmutated in the B.1.351 and B.1.1.7 variants. Just a handful of AZD1222 recipients were seropositive at baseline. With two AZD1222 doses given, Spike-specific TCR breadth and depth both rose.

Libraries were prepared by immunoSEQ multiplex PCR; TCRdb keeps only in-frame clonotypes and omits some of them. Seen here are some 100,000 clones, around 87% observed once, and the top ten hold more than 3.5%. This clone showed up just once. What it binds is unknown. Between the trimmed V and J ends, which lost 1 base and 2 bases, there was a span of 8 bases. The CDR3 totals 14 residues. Germline V gene data show CDR1 as SGHTA and CDR2 as FQGNSA. This clonotype originated in an adult in good health. The chain employs TRBV7-2 and TRBJ1-2; the D is unclear. Material: peripheral blood, obtained on day 0 of MenACWY control vaccination. The CDR3 protein is CASSLEVNNYGYTF. As DNA, the CDR3 is TGTGCCAGCAGCTTAGAGGTCAACAACTATGGCTACACCTTC. Combining the CDR3 with reference TRBV7-2 and TRBJ1-2 gives the whole variable domain GAGVSQSPSNKVTEKGKDVELRCDPISGHTALYWYRQSLGQGLEFLIYFQGNSAPDKSGLPSDRFSAERTGGSVSTLTIQRTQQEDSAVYLCASSLEVNNYGYTFGSGTRLTVV.